Presented here are 21 T cell receptor beta chains from one specimen sequenced in a study of T cell responses to AZD1222 COVID-19 vaccine (dated by TCRdb to the early 2020s). In light of the paper, this sample's time point label describes: baseline before first vaccination. The library was made by the immunoSEQ multiplex PCR assay. In TCRdb, the immuneACCESS table is reduced to in-frame sequences with V and J assigned. These tables do not hold every clone; where another copy was compared, an unresolved V gene accounts for under half, and the others remain unexplained. In this sample the table shows roughly 100,000 clones, around nine tenths of which occur a single time. 1% to 1.5% of the sample belongs to the ten largest clones. The specimen was peripheral blood, collected on day 0 of AZD1222 vaccination. The source of these receptors is an adult in good health.

This rearrangement joins TRBV10-1 to TRBJ2-3; TRBD2 might be the D (5 bases). The CDR3 has 15 amino acids. Germline loops: CDR1 WNHNN, CDR2 SYGVQD (reference sequence). V dropped 3 bases and J dropped 2 bases, with 12 bases sitting between them. The CDR3 sequence: CASSEVVGNTDTQYF. CDR3 DNA: TGCGCCAGCAGTGAAGTCGTCGGGAACACAGATACGCAGTATTTT.

The chain is built from TRBV5-4 and TRBJ2-2, with 7 positions matching TRBD1. The CDR3 loop spans 16 amino acids. Germline lookup yields CDR1 SGHNT and CDR2 YYREEE (reference sequence). The V segment lost 4 bases and the J segment 0 bases; nucleotides outside the gene matches: 6. Written as DNA, the CDR3 is TGTGCCAGCAGCACCAGACAGGGCGCGAACACCGGGGAGCTGTTTTTT. Amino acids: CASSTRQGANTGELFF.

The V call is TRBV27, the J call TRBJ1-1; 11 nucleotides agree with TRBD1. Germline V CDR1 and CDR2: MNHEY, SMNVEV (reference sequence). This CDR3 contains 14 residues. After removal of 4 bases from V and 6 bases from J, the junction contained 4 bases not matched to a gene. DNA of the CDR3: TGTGCCAGCAGTTCCGTGGGACAGGGGGCTGAAGCTTTCTTT. Its protein product is CASSSVGQGAEAFF.

The V gene is TRBV20-1, the J gene TRBJ2-3; a possible D gene is TRBD2 (6 bases). The V and J ends lost 3 bases and 0 bases respectively, with 10 bases between them. Germline loops: CDR1 DFQATT, CDR2 SNEGSKA (reference sequence). The CDR3 has 14 amino acids. The CDR3, as DNA: TGCAGTGCTAGTCAACTAGCTAGCACAGATACGCAGTATTTT. It is translated as CSASQLASTDTQYF.

The rearrangement links TRBV27 to TRBJ2-7, with 8 bases identical to TRBD1. The junction had 7 bases not matched to a gene; V was cut back by 2 bases and J by 1 base. The CDR3 length is 16 residues. Germline assignment: CDR1 MNHEY and CDR2 SMNVEV (reference sequence). DNA of the CDR3: TGTGCCAGCAGTTTAATAGGGGACAGGCTTTCCTACGAGCAGTACTTC. It encodes CASSLIGDRLSYEQYF.

Only one count was recorded for this clone. The chain links TRBV5-6 to TRBJ1-1; D perhaps matches TRBD1 (6 bases). Germline V gene data show CDR1 as SGHDT and CDR2 as YYEEEE. This CDR3 spans 17 amino acids. Trimming cost V 3 bases and J 1 base, with 19 bases left between them. DNA for the CDR3: TGTGCCAGCAGCTCCTGGGGGGCCATTCCTAAGAACACTGAAGCTTTCTTT. Encoded protein: CASSSWGAIPKNTEAFF.

The chain is built from TRBV4-1 and TRBJ2-5, with 10 bases lining up with TRBD1. The CDR3 sequence is 18 residues long. Germline V gene data show CDR1 as MGHRA and CDR2 as YSYEKL. With V trimmed by 0 bases and J by 6 bases, 13 bases remained unmatched. As DNA, the CDR3 is TGCGCCAGCAGCCAAGATAGTACTACGGGACAGGGGATACAGACCCAGTACTTC. This translates into CASSQDSTTGQGIQTQYF.

V is TRBV18 and J is TRBJ1-1, with D maybe TRBD1 (5 bases). The germline V gene encodes CDR1 KGHSH and CDR2 LQKENI. Deletions cut 1 base from V and 5 bases from J, with 8 bases between. The CDR3 totals 13 residues. DNA for the CDR3: TGTGCCAGCTCACCACAGGGGCTGACTGAAGCTTTCTTT. Amino acid sequence: CASSPQGLTEAFF.

This clone came up once. The V call is TRBV28, the J call TRBJ1-1; D remains ambiguous. Germline V gives CDR1 MDHEN, CDR2 SYDVKM. V shed 5 bases and J shed 0 bases, with 10 bases lying between them. The CDR3 is 14 residues long. The DNA for the CDR3 is TGTGCCAGCAGTAAGGCATTTGTGAACACTGAAGCTTTCTTT. Protein: CASSKAFVNTEAFF.

The chain recombines TRBV5-4 with TRBJ1-2, with D possibly being TRBD1 (5 bases). V was trimmed by 7 bases and J by 3 bases, leaving 19 bases between them. Germline V gene sequence: CDR1 SGHNT, CDR2 YYREEE (reference sequence). This CDR3 is 15 amino acids long. DNA of the CDR3: TGTGCCAGCGGGCAGGGAGCAGGGCTCCACTATGGCTACACCTTC. This gives the protein CASGQGAGLHYGYTF.

The V call is TRBV7-2, the J call TRBJ1-1; D is possibly TRBD1 (6 bases). CDR3 length: 14 amino acids. V lost 5 bases to trimming and J lost 3 bases, with 13 bases between them. Germline CDR1 SGHTA, CDR2 FQGNSA. CDR3: CASSPDRMYTEAFF. The CDR3 DNA reads TGTGCCAGCAGCCCCGACAGGATGTACACTGAAGCTTTCTTT.

This chain joins TRBV19 and TRBJ2-5, with no clear D. Trimming pared 3 bases from V and 2 bases from J, leaving 10 bases between. Germline V gives CDR1 LNHDA, CDR2 SQIVND (reference sequence). This CDR3 spans 14 amino acids. Written as DNA, the CDR3 is TGTGCCAGTAGTATCTCTTCAGAACAAGAGACCCAGTACTTC. Protein product: CASSISSEQETQYF. Variable domain in full (rest from reference TRBV19 and TRBJ2-5): DGGITQSPKYLFRKEGQNVTLSCEQNLNHDAMYWYRQDPGQGLRLIYYSQIVNDFQKGDIAEGYSVSREKKESFPLTVTSAQKNPTAFYLCASSISSEQETQYFGPGTRLLVL.

This chain connects TRBV5-4 to TRBJ2-3; TRBD2 matches at 8 bases. The CDR3 covers 14 residues. Germline V lookup: CDR1 SGHNT, CDR2 YYREEE (reference sequence). J was trimmed by 6 bases and V by 0 bases; bases with no gene match: 3. CDR3 nucleotides: TGTGCCAGCAGCTTGGGTCCTAGCGGGGATACGCAGTATTTT. Translation gives CASSLGPSGDTQYF.

This chain uses TRBV6-5 with TRBJ2-2; D is unclear. Germline CDR1 is MNHEY and CDR2 is SVGAGI. V lost 4 bases, J lost 6 bases, and 9 bases lay in between. This CDR3 is 13 amino acids long. In DNA, the CDR3 is TGTGCCAGCAGTTCATACCAGGCCGGGGAGCTGTTTTTT. Amino acid sequence: CASSSYQAGELFF.

The CDR3 loop reads CAWSGTLTGYYGYTF. As DNA, the CDR3 is TGTGCCTGGAGTGGAACCTTGACAGGTTACTATGGCTACACCTTC. The chain has TRBV30 and TRBJ1-2; possible D gene TRBD1, 6 bases. The ends were cut back, 1 base at V and 3 bases at J, with 15 bases in the middle. The CDR3 is 15 amino acids. CDR1 GTSNPN and CDR2 SVGIG come from the germline V gene (reference sequence).

This sequence joins TRBV19 and TRBJ2-7; 7 bases fit TRBD1. V was pared by 6 bases and J by 1 base, with 18 bases of the junction left unmatched. The CDR3 loop spans 18 amino acids. Per the germline V gene, CDR1 is LNHDA and CDR2 is SQIVND (reference sequence). The CDR3, as DNA: TGTGCCAGTAGCGCCACAGGGGCCTGGGACGGCCGATCCTACGAGCAGTACTTC. Residues: CASSATGAWDGRSYEQYF.

This clone was seen once. This rearrangement joins TRBV7-2 to TRBJ1-3, with no clear D. The CDR3 totals 12 residues. V lost 1 base and J lost 5, with 3 bases in between. Germline values: CDR1 SGHTA, CDR2 FQGNSA. This chain's CDR3 is CASSLDRNTIYF. The CDR3, as DNA: TGTGCCAGCAGCTTAGATAGAAACACCATATATTTT.

V is TRBV5-1 and J is TRBJ2-5, with a weak D call TRBD2 (6 bases). The CDR3 is made up of 16 amino acids. Deletions cut 0 bases from V and 5 bases from J, with 17 bases between. The germline CDR1 and CDR2 sequences are SGHRS and YFSETQ. In DNA, the CDR3 is TGCGCCAGCAGCTTGGATCGGGGGATAGGTGGGGAGACCCAGTACTTC. This encodes CASSLDRGIGGETQYF.

V is TRBV5-6 and J is TRBJ1-2; D is uncertain. V was cut by 0 bases and J by 4 bases, with 4 bases left in between. From germline, CDR1 is SGHDT and CDR2 YYEEEE. This CDR3 is 12 amino acids long. The CDR3 bases are TGTGCCAGCAGCTTGGTAGGCTATGGCTACACCTTC. It codes for CASSLVGYGYTF.

The rearrangement uses TRBV10-1 and TRBJ2-5; D could derive from TRBD1 or TRBD2 (6 bases each). Trimming left V 6 bases short and J 3 bases short, with 20 bases between. This CDR3 is built from 16 residues. CDR1 WNHNN and CDR2 SYGVQD come from the germline V gene (reference sequence). The CDR3 is CASSQGRVGGKETQYF. As DNA, the CDR3 is TGCGCCAGCAGCCAAGGAAGGGTAGGGGGGAAAGAGACCCAGTACTTC.

This chain connects TRBV6-5 to TRBJ2-2; D unresolved. The CDR3 contains 13 residues. Germline CDR1 reads MNHEY; CDR2 reads SVGAGI. Trimming left V 10 bases short and J 1 base short, with 10 bases between. The CDR3 DNA reads as TGTGCCATCAGACTGATGAACACCGGGGAGCTGTTTTTT. Translation gives CAIRLMNTGELFF.